The subject of this entry is one T cell receptor beta chain. The antigen remains unidentified. Germline V gene data show CDR1 as SGHVS and CDR2 as FNYEAQ. The CDR3 has 11 residues. V shed 1 base and J shed 7 bases, with 5 bases lying between them. This sample is drawn from a study of cytomegalovirus exposure and HLA in healthy donors. Study-level findings and limits: Prior analysis indicated that the majority of TCR beta V segments exhibited productivity approximately 87% or approximately 30% of the time. In a later analysis, specific HLA alleles were associated with more than 15,000 TCR beta sequences at a 0.05 false discovery rate.

In the PCR, 60 Vbeta and 13 Jbeta primers were used. TCRdb keeps only in-frame clones here, not all; method: immunoSEQ multiplex PCR. This table lists some 26,000 clones. The rearrangement links TRBV7-6 to TRBJ2-7; no clear D. The sequenced sample consisted of PBMCs. The sequence was collected from a male donor in good health and CMV-seropositive. The CDR3 DNA reads as TGTGCCAGCAGCTTAGGTGTAGAGCAGTACTTC. Translation: CASSLGVEQYF.